This T cell receptor (beta chain) is from a study of cytomegalovirus exposure and HLA in healthy donors. The PCR used 60 Vbeta and 13 Jbeta primers. Sequenced by immunoSEQ multiplex PCR; TCRdb stores in-frame clones only, minus some. This table holds 60,000 to 70,000 clones, over 75% found once. This clone was counted once. CDR1 and CDR2 (germline): SGHRS, YFSETQ. The CDR3 has 16 amino acids. V lost 4 bases and J 3 bases, leaving 16 bases between the germline ends. The receptor comes from a middle-aged man in good health and CMV-seronegative. V usage is TRBV5-1 and J usage is TRBJ2-2, with D maybe TRBD1 (6 bases). The sample comprised PBMCs. The CDR3 is CASSQDGQGYTGELFF. CDR3 DNA: TGCGCCAGCAGCCAGGACGGGCAGGGGTACACCGGGGAGCTGTTTTTT.